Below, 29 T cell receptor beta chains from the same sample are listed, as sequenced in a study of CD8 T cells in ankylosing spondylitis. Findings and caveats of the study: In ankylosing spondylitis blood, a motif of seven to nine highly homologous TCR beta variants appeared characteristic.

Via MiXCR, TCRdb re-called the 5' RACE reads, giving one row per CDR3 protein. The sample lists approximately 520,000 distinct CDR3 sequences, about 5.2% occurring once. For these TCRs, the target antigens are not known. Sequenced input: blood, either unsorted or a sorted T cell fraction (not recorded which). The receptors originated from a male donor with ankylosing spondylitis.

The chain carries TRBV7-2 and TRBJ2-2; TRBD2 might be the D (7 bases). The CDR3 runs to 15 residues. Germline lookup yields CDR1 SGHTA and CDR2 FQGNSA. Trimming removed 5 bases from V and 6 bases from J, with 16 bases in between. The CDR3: CASSLRGGASGELFF. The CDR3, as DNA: TGTGCCAGCAGCCTAAGGGGGGGGGCCTCCGGGGAGCTGTTTTTT.

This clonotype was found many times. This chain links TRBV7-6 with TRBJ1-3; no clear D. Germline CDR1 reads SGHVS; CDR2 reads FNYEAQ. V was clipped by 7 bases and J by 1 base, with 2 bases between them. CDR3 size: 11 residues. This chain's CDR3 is CASKSGNTIYF. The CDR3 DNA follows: TGTGCCAGCAAATCTGGAAACACCATATATTTT.

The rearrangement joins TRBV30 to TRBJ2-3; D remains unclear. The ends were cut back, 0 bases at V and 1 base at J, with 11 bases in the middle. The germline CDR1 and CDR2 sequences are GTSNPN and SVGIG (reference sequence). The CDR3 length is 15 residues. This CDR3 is CAWSVPGSGTDTQYF. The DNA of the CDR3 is TGTGCCTGGAGTGTACCTGGCAGTGGCACAGATACGCAGTATTTT. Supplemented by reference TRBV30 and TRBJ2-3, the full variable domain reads SQTIHQWPATLVQPVGSPLSLECTVEGTSNPNLYWYRQAAGRGLQLLFYSVGIGQISSEVPQNLSASRPQDRQFILSSKKLLLSDSGFYLCAWSVPGSGTDTQYFGPGTRLTVL.

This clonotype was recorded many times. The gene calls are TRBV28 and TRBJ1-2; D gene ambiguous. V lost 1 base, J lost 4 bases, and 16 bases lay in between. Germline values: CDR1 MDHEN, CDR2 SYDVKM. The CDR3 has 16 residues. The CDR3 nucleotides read TGTGCCAGCAGTTTATACCCGAGAGGCAGCCCCTATGGCTACACCTTC. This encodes CASSLYPRGSPYGYTF.

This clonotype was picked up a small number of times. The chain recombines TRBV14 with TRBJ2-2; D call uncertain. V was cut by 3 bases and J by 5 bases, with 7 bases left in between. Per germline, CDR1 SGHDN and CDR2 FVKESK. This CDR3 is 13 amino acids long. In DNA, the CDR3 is TGTGCCAGCAGCCATCAGACTACCGGGGAGCTGTTTTTT. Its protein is CASSHQTTGELFF.

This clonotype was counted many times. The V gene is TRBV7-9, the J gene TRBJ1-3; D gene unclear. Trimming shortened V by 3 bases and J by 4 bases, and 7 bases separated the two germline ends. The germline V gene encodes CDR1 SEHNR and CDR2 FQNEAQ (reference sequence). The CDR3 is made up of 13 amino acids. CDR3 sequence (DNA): TGTGCCAGCAGCTTGGAACCCGGAAACACCATATATTTT. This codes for CASSLEPGNTIYF.

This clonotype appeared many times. Written as DNA, the CDR3 is TGCGCCAGCAGCCCGAGGAAACAGGGGGACTACGAGCAGTACTTC. This encodes CASSPRKQGDYEQYF. The chain joins TRBV4-3 to TRBJ2-7; 8 nucleotides line up with TRBD1. Germline values: CDR1 LGHNA, CDR2 YSLEER. This CDR3 is 15 amino acids long. J lost 3 bases, V lost 4 bases, and 8 bases had no gene match.

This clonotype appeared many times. The CDR3 loop is CASSLEAGAGIVEQYF. CDR3 sequence (DNA): TGTGCCAGCAGCTTAGAGGCGGGAGCGGGAATCGTAGAGCAGTACTTC. The chain employs TRBV7-8 and TRBJ2-7, with 7 bases fitting TRBD2. J was trimmed by 7 bases and V by 1 base; bases with no gene match: 13. The length of the CDR3 is 16 residues. Germline V gives CDR1 SGHVS, CDR2 FQNEAQ.

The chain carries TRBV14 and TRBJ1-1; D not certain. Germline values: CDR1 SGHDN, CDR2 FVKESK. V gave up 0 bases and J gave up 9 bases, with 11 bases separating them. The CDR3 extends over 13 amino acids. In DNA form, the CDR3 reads TGTGCCAGCAGCCAAGAAAGTCGGGAGAAAGCTTTCTTT. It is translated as CASSQESREKAFF. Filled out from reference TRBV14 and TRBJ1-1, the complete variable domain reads EAGVTQFPSHSVIEKGQTVTLRCDPISGHDNLYWYRRVMGKEIKFLLHFVKESKQDESGMPNNRFLAERTGGTYSTLKVQPAELEDSGVYFCASSQESREKAFFGQGTRLTVV.

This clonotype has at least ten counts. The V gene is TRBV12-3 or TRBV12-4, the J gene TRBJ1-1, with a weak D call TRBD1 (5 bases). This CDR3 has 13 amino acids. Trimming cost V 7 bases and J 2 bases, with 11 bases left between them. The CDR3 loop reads CASTRTINTEAFF. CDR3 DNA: TGTGCCAGCACTCGGACAATTAACACTGAAGCTTTCTTT.

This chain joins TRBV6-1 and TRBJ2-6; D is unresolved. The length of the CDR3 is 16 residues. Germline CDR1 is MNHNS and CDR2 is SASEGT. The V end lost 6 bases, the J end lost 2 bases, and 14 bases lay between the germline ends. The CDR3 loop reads CASSSLLDTGANVLTF. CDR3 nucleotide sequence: TGTGCCAGCAGCTCCCTTTTAGATACTGGGGCCAACGTCCTGACTTTC.

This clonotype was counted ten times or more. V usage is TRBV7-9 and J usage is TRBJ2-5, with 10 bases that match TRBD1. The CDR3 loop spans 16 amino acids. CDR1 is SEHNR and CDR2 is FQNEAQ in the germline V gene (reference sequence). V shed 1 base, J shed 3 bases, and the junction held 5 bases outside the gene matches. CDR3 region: CASSLGTGGRKETQYF. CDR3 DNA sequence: TGTGCCAGCAGCTTAGGGACAGGGGGTCGCAAAGAGACCCAGTACTTC.

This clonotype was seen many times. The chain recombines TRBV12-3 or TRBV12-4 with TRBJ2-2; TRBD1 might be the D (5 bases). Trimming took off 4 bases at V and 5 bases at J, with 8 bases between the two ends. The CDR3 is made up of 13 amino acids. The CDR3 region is CASSSGFTGELFF. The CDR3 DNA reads TGTGCCAGCAGTTCAGGGTTTACCGGGGAGCTGTTTTTT.

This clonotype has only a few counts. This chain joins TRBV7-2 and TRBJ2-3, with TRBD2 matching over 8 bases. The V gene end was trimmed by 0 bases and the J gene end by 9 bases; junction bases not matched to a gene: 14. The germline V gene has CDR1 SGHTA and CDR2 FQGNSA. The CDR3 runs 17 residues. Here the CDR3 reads CASSLAVWRGESGTQYF. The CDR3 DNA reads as TGTGCCAGCAGCTTAGCGGTATGGCGGGGGGAGTCCGGCACGCAGTATTTT.

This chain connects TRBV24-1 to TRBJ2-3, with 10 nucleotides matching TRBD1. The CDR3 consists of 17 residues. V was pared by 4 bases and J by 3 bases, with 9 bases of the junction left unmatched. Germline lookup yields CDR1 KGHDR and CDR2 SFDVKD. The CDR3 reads CATSDPRTGGRTDTQYF. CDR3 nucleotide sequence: TGTGCCACCAGTGACCCTAGGACAGGGGGTCGGACAGATACGCAGTATTTT.

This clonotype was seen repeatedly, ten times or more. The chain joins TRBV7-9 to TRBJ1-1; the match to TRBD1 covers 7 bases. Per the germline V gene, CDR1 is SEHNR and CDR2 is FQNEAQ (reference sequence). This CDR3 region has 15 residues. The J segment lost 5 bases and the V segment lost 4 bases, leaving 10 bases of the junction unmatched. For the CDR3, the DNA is TGTGCCAGCAGCTCTGACAGGGAGTTCGGAACTGAAGCTTTCTTT. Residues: CASSSDREFGTEAFF.

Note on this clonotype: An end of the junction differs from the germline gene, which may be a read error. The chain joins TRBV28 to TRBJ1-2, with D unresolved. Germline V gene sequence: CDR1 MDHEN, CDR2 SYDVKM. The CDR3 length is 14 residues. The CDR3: CASSLAPANHGYTF. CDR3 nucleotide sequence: TGTGCCAGCAGTCTCGCTCCGGCTAACCATGGCTACACCTTC.

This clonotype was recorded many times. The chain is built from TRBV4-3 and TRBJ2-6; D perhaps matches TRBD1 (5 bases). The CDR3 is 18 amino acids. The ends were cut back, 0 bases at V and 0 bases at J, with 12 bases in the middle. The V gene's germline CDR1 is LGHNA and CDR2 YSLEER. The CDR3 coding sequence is TGCGCCAGCAGCCAAGATAGCAGGGTTCCCTCTGGGGCCAACGTCCTGACTTTC. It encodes CASSQDSRVPSGANVLTF.

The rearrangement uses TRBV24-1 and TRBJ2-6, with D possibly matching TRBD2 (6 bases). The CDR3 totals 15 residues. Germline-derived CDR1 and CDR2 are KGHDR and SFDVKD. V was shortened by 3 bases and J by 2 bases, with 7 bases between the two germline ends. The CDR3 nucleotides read TGTGCCACCAGTGATCCGGGAGCTGGGGCCAACGTCCTGACTTTC. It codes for CATSDPGAGANVLTF.

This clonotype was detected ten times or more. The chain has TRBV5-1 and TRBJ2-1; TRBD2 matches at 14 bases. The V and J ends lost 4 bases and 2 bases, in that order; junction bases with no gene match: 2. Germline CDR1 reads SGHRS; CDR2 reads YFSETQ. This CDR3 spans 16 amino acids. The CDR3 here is CASSLTSGGAYNEQFF. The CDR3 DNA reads TGCGCCAGCAGCCTGACTAGCGGGGGGGCCTACAATGAGCAGTTCTTC. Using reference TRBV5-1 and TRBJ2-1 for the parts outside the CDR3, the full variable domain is KAGVTQTPRYLIKTRGQQVTLSCSPISGHRSVSWYQQTPGQGLQFLFEYFSETQRNKGNFPGRFSGRQFSNSRSEMNVSTLELGDSALYLCASSLTSGGAYNEQFFGPGTRLTVL.

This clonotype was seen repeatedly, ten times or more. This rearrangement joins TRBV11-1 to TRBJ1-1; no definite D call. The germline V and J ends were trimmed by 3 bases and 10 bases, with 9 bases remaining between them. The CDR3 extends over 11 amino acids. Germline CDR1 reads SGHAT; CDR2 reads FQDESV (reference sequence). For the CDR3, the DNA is TGTGCCAGCAGCTTTAAAAAGGGAGCTTTCTTT. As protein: CASSFKKGAFF.

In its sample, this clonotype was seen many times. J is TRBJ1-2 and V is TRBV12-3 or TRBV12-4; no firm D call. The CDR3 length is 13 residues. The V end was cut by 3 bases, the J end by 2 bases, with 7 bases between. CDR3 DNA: TGTGCCAGCAGTTTTTCGCAAAACTATGGCTACACCTTC. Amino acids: CASSFSQNYGYTF.

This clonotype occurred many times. CDR3 in amino acids: CASSPRLASYEQYF. The CDR3 nucleotides read TGTGCCAGCAGCCCCCGACTAGCCAGCTACGAGCAGTACTTC. V and J are TRBV7-9 and TRBJ2-7; the match to TRBD2 covers 7 bases. J was trimmed by 3 bases and V by 5 bases; bases with no gene match: 7. The CDR3 extends over 14 amino acids. Germline CDR1 SEHNR, CDR2 FQNEAQ (reference sequence).

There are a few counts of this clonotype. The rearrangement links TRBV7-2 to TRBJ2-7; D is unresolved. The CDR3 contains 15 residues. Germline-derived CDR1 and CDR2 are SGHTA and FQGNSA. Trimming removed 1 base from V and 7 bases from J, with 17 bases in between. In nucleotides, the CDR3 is TGTGCCAGCAGCTTAGTCCTGGGTGAAGTACTAGAGCAGTACTTC. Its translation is CASSLVLGEVLEQYF.

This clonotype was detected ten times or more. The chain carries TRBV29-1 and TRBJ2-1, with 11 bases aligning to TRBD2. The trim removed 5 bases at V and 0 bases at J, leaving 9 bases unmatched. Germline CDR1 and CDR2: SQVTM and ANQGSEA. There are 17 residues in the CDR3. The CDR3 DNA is TGCAGCGTTTATACTAGCGGGGGCGATAGCTCCTACAATGAGCAGTTCTTC. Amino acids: CSVYTSGGDSSYNEQFF.

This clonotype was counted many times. For the CDR3, the DNA is TGTGCCAGCAGTGATGGAGCATCGGGCGCCACTGAAGCTTTCTTT. Amino acid sequence: CASSDGASGATEAFF. The rearrangement uses TRBV27 and TRBJ1-1, with D unresolved. This CDR3 has 15 residues. V shed 5 bases and J shed 4 bases, with 17 bases lying between them. Germline V gives CDR1 MNHEY, CDR2 SMNVEV (reference sequence).

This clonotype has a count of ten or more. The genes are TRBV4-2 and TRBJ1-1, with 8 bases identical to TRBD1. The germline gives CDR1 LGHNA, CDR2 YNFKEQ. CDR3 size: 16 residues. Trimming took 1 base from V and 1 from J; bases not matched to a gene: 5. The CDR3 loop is CASSQGQGAKNTEAFF. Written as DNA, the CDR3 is TGTGCCAGCAGCCAAGGTCAGGGGGCGAAGAACACTGAAGCTTTCTTT.

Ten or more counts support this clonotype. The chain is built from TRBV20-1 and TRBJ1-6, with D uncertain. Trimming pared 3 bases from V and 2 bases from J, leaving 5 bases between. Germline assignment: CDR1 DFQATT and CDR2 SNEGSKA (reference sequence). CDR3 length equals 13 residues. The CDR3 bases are TGCAGTGCTAGGGGAGCCTATAATTCACCCCTCCACTTT. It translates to CSARGAYNSPLHF.

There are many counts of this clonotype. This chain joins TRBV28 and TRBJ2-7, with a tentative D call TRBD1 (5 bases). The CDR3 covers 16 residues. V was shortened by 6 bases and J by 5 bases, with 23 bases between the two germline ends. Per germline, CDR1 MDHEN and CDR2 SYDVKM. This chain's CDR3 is CASRDRTWQGKDEQYF. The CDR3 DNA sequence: TGTGCCAGCAGGGACCGGACATGGCAGGGTAAGGACGAGCAGTACTTC.